This record concerns one T cell receptor beta chain sequence. Other DNA sequences within the sample encode an identical CDR3. Stem cell-like memory, regulatory, central memory and naive CD4+ cells were sorted via CD45RO/CCR7/CD25/CD127/CD95/CD27. V trimming: 0 bases; J trimming: 6 bases; junction bases outside the gene matches: 6. CDR3 length: 15 amino acids. The germline V gene has CDR1 SGHDT and CDR2 YYEEEE. This entry is derived from a study of beta chain features in type 1 diabetes. As every portion of the isolated RNA was reverse transcribed, the sequencing read expressed TCRB transcripts. Sequencing used immunoSEQ multiplex PCR; TCRdb keeps in-frame clones, though not all of them. This sample yields roughly 610,000 clones, of which roughly 16% are seen a single time; around 0.095% belongs to the top ten.

V is TRBV5-6 and J is TRBJ1-5, with 7 bases matching TRBD1. The receptor's source is a man younger than 35 in good health. Sample: naive CD4+ T cells from blood. CDR3: CASSLGQGVSQPQHF. Here the CDR3 DNA reads TGTGCCAGCAGCTTGGGGCAGGGGGTGAGTCAGCCCCAGCATTTT.